Sequencing of this T cell receptor (beta chain) was carried out in a study of CD8 T cells in ankylosing spondylitis. The study, taken as a whole, reports: It was reported that disease-linked clones were significantly enriched in matched ankylosing spondylitis synovial fluid. Within ankylosing spondylitis blood, a TCR beta motif made up of eight or nine highly homologous variants appeared to be characteristic. Disease-linked clones, CD8+, were relatively rare in peripheral blood. Certain motif variants had earlier appeared in reactive arthritis synovial fluid and blood.

This clonotype occurred a few times. Its antigen is as yet unknown. Quantitative 5'-RACE with molecular barcodes was used to make the TCR beta libraries. TCRdb analysed the 5' RACE reads with MiXCR anew, one entry per CDR3 protein. Of a few hundred thousand distinct CDR3 sequences in the sample, about 15% are singletons; the top ten hold 1%. The sample was blood, either unsorted or a sorted T cell fraction (not recorded which). This clonotype was obtained from a male donor with ankylosing spondylitis.

CDR3 sequence: CSARVPRADAEAFF. The CDR3 DNA is TGCAGTGCTAGAGTTCCTCGGGCGGACGCTGAAGCTTTCTTT. The J gene is TRBJ1-1, the V gene TRBV20-1; D not resolved. Trimming removed 1 base at V and 6 bases at J, with 15 bases between. Per the germline V gene, CDR1 is DFQATT and CDR2 is SNEGSKA (reference sequence). There are 14 residues in the CDR3.